The 21 T cell receptor beta chains below come from one sample, sequenced in a study of blood T cell repertoires in COVID-19. Method: immunoSEQ multiplex PCR; TCRdb's copy keeps in-frame clones and lacks some. The sample consists of approximately 200,000 clones, about 85% of them appearing once. Material for sequencing was peripheral blood. The source of these receptors is a person between 65 and 79 years old with COVID-19, enrolled during active disease.

V is TRBV3-1 (or the pseudogene TRBV3-2) and J is TRBJ1-2; D gene ambiguous. The germline V gene has CDR1 LGHDT and CDR2 YNNKEL (reference sequence). Trimming stripped 3 bases from V and 2 bases from J, with 10 bases between. This CDR3 comprises 14 residues. CDR3 sequence reads: CASSHFGANYGYTF. The CDR3 DNA follows: TGTGCCAGCAGCCACTTTGGAGCAAACTATGGCTACACCTTC.

V usage is TRBV30 and J usage is TRBJ1-1; tentative D call: TRBD1 (5 bases). Germline V CDR1 and CDR2: GTSNPN, SVGIG (reference sequence). This CDR3 is built from 13 residues. Trimming left V 3 bases short and J 0 bases short, with 8 bases between. CDR3 bases: TGTGCCTGGAGGGGGGGTTTGAACACTGAAGCTTTCTTT. Encoded protein: CAWRGGLNTEAFF.

The rearrangement links TRBV18 to TRBJ2-7; 11 bases agree with TRBD1. Germline V gives CDR1 KGHSH, CDR2 LQKENI. The CDR3 contains 15 residues. Trimming at V came to 3 bases and at J to 2 bases, leaving 3 bases not matched to a gene. The CDR3 protein is CASSPGTGGTYEQYF. The CDR3 DNA reads TGTGCCAGCTCACCGGGGACAGGGGGAACCTACGAGCAGTACTTC. Using reference TRBV18 and TRBJ2-7 for the parts outside the CDR3, the full variable domain is NAGVMQNPRHLVRRRGQEARLRCSPMKGHSHVYWYRQLPEEGLKFMVYLQKENIIDESGMPKERFSAEFPKEGPSILRIQQVVRGDSAAYFCASSPGTGGTYEQYFGPGTRLTVT.

V and J are TRBV7-2 and TRBJ1-2; 7 bases align to TRBD1. The CDR3 loop spans 19 amino acids. Trimming removed 3 bases from V and 4 bases from J; junction bases left unmatched: 20. Germline lookup yields CDR1 SGHTA and CDR2 FQGNSA. The CDR3: CASSFVSPDRKSRGYGYTF. The CDR3 nucleotides are TGTGCCAGCAGCTTTGTTTCACCGGACAGGAAGTCCCGAGGCTATGGCTACACCTTC.

This clone appeared a single time. The chain carries TRBV6-5 and TRBJ1-1, with TRBD1 identical over 7 bases. Per the germline V gene, CDR1 is MNHEY and CDR2 is SVGAGI. With V trimmed by 6 bases and J by 3 bases, 10 bases remained unmatched. The CDR3 runs 15 residues. CDR3 DNA sequence: TGTGCCAGCAGCAACGAGGGGGCGCAGGACACTGAAGCTTTCTTT. Amino acid sequence: CASSNEGAQDTEAFF.

The gene calls are TRBV3-1 (or the pseudogene TRBV3-2) and TRBJ1-5; D unresolved. V was pared by 0 bases and J by 10 bases, with 7 bases between. CDR1 is LGHDT and CDR2 is YNNKEL in the germline V gene (reference sequence). The CDR3 consists of 12 residues. CDR3 DNA: TGTGCCAGCAGCCAAGACGGGAAACCCCAGCATTTT. The encoded protein is CASSQDGKPQHF.

The rearrangement links TRBV6-2 or TRBV6-3 to TRBJ2-7, with 12 positions matching TRBD2. Per the germline V gene, CDR1 is MNHEY and CDR2 is SVGEGT. There are 14 residues in the CDR3. V trimming: 6 bases; J trimming: 3 bases; junction bases outside the gene matches: 3. The DNA for the CDR3 is TGTGCCAGCAGCAGACTAGCGGGAGACTACGAGCAGTACTTC. It encodes CASSRLAGDYEQYF.

The V and J genes are TRBV6-2 or TRBV6-3 and TRBJ2-1, with 9 bases aligning to TRBD1. The ends lost 6 bases at V and 3 bases at J; junction bases unmatched: 9. The CDR3 spans 16 residues. Germline CDR1 reads MNHEY; CDR2 reads SVGEGT. The CDR3 protein is CASSHGGQGSYNEQFF. The CDR3 coding sequence is TGTGCCAGCAGCCACGGGGGACAGGGTAGCTACAATGAGCAGTTCTTC.

The CDR3 DNA sequence: TGTGCCAGCAGCTTTGGGAGCACTAGCGGGGGGTGGTACGAGCAGTACTTC. Its translation is CASSFGSTSGGWYEQYF. The J gene is TRBJ2-7, the V gene TRBV12-1; the D call TRBD2 from the table was never checked on the DNA. TRBV12-1 is deemed a pseudogene. The CDR3 sequence is 17 residues long.

A word on this clone: One end of the junction fails to match germline, which may point to a read error. The rearrangement uses TRBV3-1 (or the pseudogene TRBV3-2) and TRBJ2-2; maybe TRBD2 (5 bases). The CDR3 extends over 15 amino acids. Germline V lookup: CDR1 LGHDT, CDR2 YNNKEL (reference sequence). The CDR3 protein is CASSQEGSPTEELFF. In DNA form, the CDR3 reads TGTGCCAGCAGCCAAGAAGGGAGCCCTACCGAGGAGCTGTTTTTT.

This clone has more than one count but fewer than ten. The V gene is TRBV7-3, the J gene TRBJ2-2, with 10 positions matching TRBD2. V was clipped by 5 bases and J by 1 base; unmatched bases: 10. CDR1 is SGHTA, CDR2 FQGTGA, per germline. This CDR3 region has 18 residues. The CDR3: CASSPNPGLAVNTGELFF. CDR3 DNA sequence: TGTGCCAGCAGCCCAAATCCCGGACTAGCGGTGAACACCGGGGAGCTGTTTTTT.

The rearrangement joins TRBV18 to TRBJ2-3, with TRBD2 matching over 8 bases. Trimming took 2 bases from V and 5 from J; bases not matched to a gene: 6. The CDR3 has 15 residues. The germline gives CDR1 KGHSH, CDR2 LQKENI. Here the CDR3 DNA reads TGTGCCAGCTCACCAACGGGAGGGCGTGGAGATACGCAGTATTTT. This encodes CASSPTGGRGDTQYF.

The chain employs TRBV6-5 and TRBJ2-7; D is undetermined. Trimming took 6 bases from V and 4 from J, leaving 10 bases between them. The CDR3 extends over 12 amino acids. Germline assignment: CDR1 MNHEY and CDR2 SVGAGI. The CDR3 is CASRYYSYEQYF. The DNA for the CDR3 is TGTGCCAGCAGGTATTACAGTTACGAGCAGTACTTC.

V usage is TRBV5-4 and J usage is TRBJ1-5; D possibly corresponds to TRBD1 (5 bases). The ends were cut back, 2 bases at V and 4 bases at J, with 13 bases in the middle. The CDR3 covers 15 residues. Germline V gene lookup returns CDR1 SGHNT and CDR2 YYREEE (reference sequence). The CDR3 region has the DNA TGTGCCAGCAGCTTAGGACGTGACAGAAATCAGCCCCAGCATTTT. It translates to CASSLGRDRNQPQHF.

This chain links TRBV7-3 with TRBJ2-7; D perhaps matches TRBD2 (5 bases). The CDR3 runs 13 residues. CDR1 and CDR2 from the germline V gene are SGHTA and FQGTGA. V was clipped by 5 bases and J by 7 bases, with 15 bases between them. Here the CDR3 DNA reads TGTGCCAGCAGCCAAAACCCGGGAAGGGAGCAGTACTTC. This encodes CASSQNPGREQYF.

The chain joins TRBV7-2 to TRBJ2-5; maybe TRBD2 (5 bases). V was shortened by 5 bases and J by 2 bases, with 15 bases between the two germline ends. In germline, CDR1 is SGHTA, CDR2 FQGNSA. The CDR3 covers 15 residues. The DNA of the CDR3 is TGTGCCAGCAGCCCACCGGGTCGGGGTCAAGAGACCCAGTACTTC. Protein sequence: CASSPPGRGQETQYF.

The chain employs TRBV28 and TRBJ1-1, with 7 bases fitting TRBD1. Trimming removed 5 bases from V and 7 bases from J; junction bases left unmatched: 7. The CDR3 totals 13 residues. Germline V gene lookup returns CDR1 MDHEN and CDR2 SYDVKM. The CDR3 spells CASSPSGQVEAFF. CDR3 sequence (DNA): TGTGCCAGCAGTCCTTCCGGACAGGTTGAAGCTTTCTTT.

This chain uses TRBV4-2 with TRBJ1-1, with a tentative D call TRBD1 (6 bases). V lost 2 bases, J lost 1 base, and 17 bases lay in between. CDR1 is LGHNA, CDR2 YNFKEQ, per germline. The CDR3 is 17 residues long. In DNA, the CDR3 is TGTGCCAGCAGCCAATGGGGGCAGGGGACGGGGAACACTGAAGCTTTCTTT. Translating it yields CASSQWGQGTGNTEAFF.

The chain employs TRBV12-2 and TRBJ2-7; the listed D gene, TRBD2, was not tested against the DNA. TRBV12-2 is a known pseudogene. The CDR3 runs 16 residues. The CDR3 reads CASRLERLAGRYEQYF. The CDR3 nucleotides read TGTGCAAGTCGCTTAGAACGTCTAGCGGGAAGATACGAGCAGTACTTC.

The chain links TRBV19 to TRBJ1-2; 7 bases line up with TRBD1. V shed 5 bases, J shed 5 bases, and the junction held 14 bases outside the gene matches. The CDR3 sequence is 16 residues long. Germline-derived CDR1 and CDR2 are LNHDA and SQIVND (reference sequence). CDR3 in amino acids: CASSRVEGAKDYGYTF. CDR3 in DNA: TGTGCCAGTAGTCGGGTAGAGGGGGCGAAGGATTATGGCTACACCTTC.

This clone was recorded only once. The chain carries TRBV5-4 and TRBJ2-7, with 11 bases fitting TRBD1. The junction had 3 bases not matched to a gene; V was cut back by 4 bases and J by 6 bases. This CDR3 contains 13 residues. The germline V gene has CDR1 SGHNT and CDR2 YYREEE (reference sequence). Written as DNA, the CDR3 is TGTGCCAGCAGCGGACAGGGGGCGGGCGAGCAGTACTTC. This encodes CASSGQGAGEQYF. Full variable domain (outside the CDR3, taken from reference TRBV5-4 and TRBJ2-7): ETGVTQSPTHLIKTRGQQVTLRCSSQSGHNTVSWYQQALGQGPQFIFQYYREEENGRGNFPPRFSGLQFPNYSSELNVNALELDDSALYLCASSGQGAGEQYFGPGTRLTVT.